The 9 T cell receptor beta chains below were found in one sample sequenced in a study of blood T cell repertoires in COVID-19. Generated by immunoSEQ multiplex PCR, the TCRdb table keeps only in-frame clones and is missing some. The profile shows over 45,000 clones, roughly 85% of them singletons. Sequencing used peripheral blood. All receptors derive from a human donor in a cohort sampled during active COVID-19.

This clone was counted only a few times. The V and J genes are TRBV11-2 and TRBJ2-2; 11 nucleotides match TRBD1. CDR1 and CDR2 from the germline V gene are SGHAT and FQNNGV. The CDR3 runs to 18 residues. V was pared by 3 bases and J by 7 bases, with 13 bases of the junction left unmatched. For the CDR3, the DNA is TGTGCCAGCAGCTTTGGGGACAGGGGGACAGGGGAGGACGGGGAGCTGTTTTTT. This translates into CASSFGDRGTGEDGELFF.

The chain employs TRBV18 and TRBJ2-3; D is unresolved. Germline values: CDR1 KGHSH, CDR2 LQKENI. The CDR3 has 13 amino acids. V was shortened by 3 bases and J by 4 bases, with 8 bases between the two germline ends. CDR3 DNA sequence: TGTGCCAGCTCACCTAGTGCGTCAGATACGCAGTATTTT. The encoded protein is CASSPSASDTQYF.

The chain is built from TRBV11-2 and TRBJ1-6, with a tentative D call TRBD1 (6 bases). The CDR3 covers 16 residues. Trimming shortened V by 5 bases and J by 7 bases, and 18 bases separated the two germline ends. CDR1 is SGHAT and CDR2 is FQNNGV in the germline V gene. The CDR3 sequence: CASSLPGGGGNSPLHF. The CDR3 region has the DNA TGTGCCAGCAGCCTACCGGGGGGCGGGGGGAATTCACCCCTCCACTTT. Drawing the rest from reference TRBV11-2 and TRBJ1-6, the complete variable domain is EAGVAQSPRYKIIEKRQSVAFWCNPISGHATLYWYQQILGQGPKLLIQFQNNGVVDDSQLPKDRFSAERLKGVDSTLKIQPAKLEDSAVYLCASSLPGGGGNSPLHFGNGTRLTVT.

This chain uses TRBV9 with TRBJ1-6, with unresolved D. Trimming took off 4 bases at V and 8 bases at J, with 16 bases between the two ends. Germline V gene lookup returns CDR1 SGDLS and CDR2 YYNGEE. The CDR3 runs to 15 residues. Here the CDR3 DNA reads TGTGCCAGCAGCTCTCGTCCTTTCGGGGATTCACCCCTCCACTTT. Translated: CASSSRPFGDSPLHF.

This chain uses TRBV19 with TRBJ1-5; possibly TRBD1 for D (6 bases). The V and J ends lost 3 bases and 1 base respectively, with 13 bases between them. The germline gives CDR1 LNHDA, CDR2 SQIVND (reference sequence). This CDR3 spans 16 amino acids. The CDR3 spells CASSIRSGGSNQPQHF. As DNA, the CDR3 is TGTGCCAGTAGTATTAGGTCTGGGGGCAGCAATCAGCCCCAGCATTTT.

This clone appeared a single time. This chain uses TRBV5-1 with TRBJ2-3; 8 positions agree with TRBD2. Per germline, CDR1 SGHRS and CDR2 YFSETQ. The CDR3 totals 16 residues. Trimming removed 4 bases from V and 0 bases from J; junction bases left unmatched: 7. The chain's CDR3 is CASSPGGQGSTDTQYF. The CDR3 bases are TGCGCCAGCAGCCCGGGGGGGCAAGGTAGCACAGATACGCAGTATTTT.

This clone was seen just once. This chain connects TRBV5-6 to TRBJ2-7; D remains ambiguous. CDR1 is SGHDT, CDR2 YYEEEE, per germline. The CDR3 covers 14 residues. Deletions cut 0 bases from V and 2 bases from J, with 9 bases between. The CDR3 nucleotides are TGTGCCAGCAGCTTGGCGCGCGGCGCCTACGAGCAGTACTTC. Protein: CASSLARGAYEQYF.

V gene TRBV6-5 combines with J gene TRBJ2-1, with TRBD2 matching over 12 bases. This CDR3 has 15 residues. V trimming: 6 bases; J trimming: 8 bases; junction bases outside the gene matches: 8. Germline CDR1 MNHEY, CDR2 SVGAGI. The CDR3 DNA sequence: TGTGCCAGCAGCTTCTCGACTAGCGGGAGCTATGAGCAGTTCTTC. Amino acid sequence: CASSFSTSGSYEQFF.

The chain links TRBV2 to TRBJ2-5, with 8 bases lining up with TRBD2. The CDR3 sequence is 15 residues long. Germline-derived CDR1 and CDR2 are SNHLY and FYNNEI. V lost 6 bases, J lost 4 bases, and 10 bases stayed unmatched. CDR3 sequence (DNA): TGTGCCAGCAGGGTCAGCGGGAGCGTCTTAGAGACCCAGTACTTC. It codes for CASRVSGSVLETQYF.